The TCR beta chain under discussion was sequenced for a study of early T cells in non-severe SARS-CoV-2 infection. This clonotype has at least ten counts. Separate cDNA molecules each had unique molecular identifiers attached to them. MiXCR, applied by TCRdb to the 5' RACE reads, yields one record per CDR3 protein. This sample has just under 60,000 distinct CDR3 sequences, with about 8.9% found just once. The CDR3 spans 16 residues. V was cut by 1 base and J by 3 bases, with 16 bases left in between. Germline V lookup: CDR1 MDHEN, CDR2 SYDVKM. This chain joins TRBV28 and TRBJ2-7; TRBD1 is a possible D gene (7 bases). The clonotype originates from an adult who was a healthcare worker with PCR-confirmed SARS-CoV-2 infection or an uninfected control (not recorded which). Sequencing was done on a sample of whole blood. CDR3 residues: CASSLSAGGGLYEQYF. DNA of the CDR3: TGTGCCAGCAGTTTATCGGCTGGAGGGGGCCTCTACGAGCAGTACTTC.